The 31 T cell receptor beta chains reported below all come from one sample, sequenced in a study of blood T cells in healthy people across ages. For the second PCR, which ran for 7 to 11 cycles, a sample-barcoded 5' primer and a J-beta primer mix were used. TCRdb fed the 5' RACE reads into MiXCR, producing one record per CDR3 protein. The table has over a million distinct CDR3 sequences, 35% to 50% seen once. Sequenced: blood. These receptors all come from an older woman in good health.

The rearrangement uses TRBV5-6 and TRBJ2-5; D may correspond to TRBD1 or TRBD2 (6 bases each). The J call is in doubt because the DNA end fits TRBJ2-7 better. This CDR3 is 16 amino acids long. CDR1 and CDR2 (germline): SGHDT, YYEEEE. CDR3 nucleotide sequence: TGTGCCAGCAGCTTGTCCCCCGGGGGCTTACCCTACGAGCAGTACTTC. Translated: CASSLSPGGLPYEQYF.

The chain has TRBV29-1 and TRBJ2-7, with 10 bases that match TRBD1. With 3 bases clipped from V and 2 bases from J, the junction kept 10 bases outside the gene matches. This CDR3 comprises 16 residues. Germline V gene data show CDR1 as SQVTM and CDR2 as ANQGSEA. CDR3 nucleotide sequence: TGCAGCGTTGATCTGACAGGGGGCCACAGACCCTACGAGCAGTACTTC. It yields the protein CSVDLTGGHRPYEQYF.

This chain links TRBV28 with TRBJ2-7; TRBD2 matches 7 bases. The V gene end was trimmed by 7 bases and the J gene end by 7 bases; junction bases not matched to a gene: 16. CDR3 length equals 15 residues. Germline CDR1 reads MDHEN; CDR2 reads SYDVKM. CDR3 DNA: TGTGCCAGCACCCCACCGGGCGGGAGTCCTTTTGAGCAGTACTTC. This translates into CASTPPGGSPFEQYF.

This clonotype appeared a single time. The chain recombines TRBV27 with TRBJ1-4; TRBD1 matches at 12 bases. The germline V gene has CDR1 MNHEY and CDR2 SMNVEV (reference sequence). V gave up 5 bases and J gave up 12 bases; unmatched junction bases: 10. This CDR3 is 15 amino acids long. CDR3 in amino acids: CASSGSSGTGGELFF. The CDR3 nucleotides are TGTGCCAGCAGTGGATCCTCCGGGACAGGGGGCGAACTGTTTTTT.

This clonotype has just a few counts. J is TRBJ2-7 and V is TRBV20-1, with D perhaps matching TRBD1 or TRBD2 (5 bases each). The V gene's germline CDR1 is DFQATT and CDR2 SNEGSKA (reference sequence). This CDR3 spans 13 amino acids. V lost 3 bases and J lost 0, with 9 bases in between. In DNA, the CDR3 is TGCAGTGCTAGTTCCGGGGCCTCCTACGAGCAGTACTTC. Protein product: CSASSGASYEQYF.

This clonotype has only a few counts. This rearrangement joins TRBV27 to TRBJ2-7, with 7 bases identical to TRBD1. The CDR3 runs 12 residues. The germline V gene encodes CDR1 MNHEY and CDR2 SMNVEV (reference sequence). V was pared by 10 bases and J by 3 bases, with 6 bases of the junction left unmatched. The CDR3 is CATRTGYYEQYF. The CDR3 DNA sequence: TGTGCCACCCGGACAGGATACTACGAGCAGTACTTC.

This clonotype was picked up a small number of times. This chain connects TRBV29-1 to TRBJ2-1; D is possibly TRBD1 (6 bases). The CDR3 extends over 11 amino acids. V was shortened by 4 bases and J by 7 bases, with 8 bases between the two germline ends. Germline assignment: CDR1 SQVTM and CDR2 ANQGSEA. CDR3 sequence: CSVAGVNEQFF. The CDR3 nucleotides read TGCAGCGTTGCAGGGGTGAATGAGCAGTTCTTC.

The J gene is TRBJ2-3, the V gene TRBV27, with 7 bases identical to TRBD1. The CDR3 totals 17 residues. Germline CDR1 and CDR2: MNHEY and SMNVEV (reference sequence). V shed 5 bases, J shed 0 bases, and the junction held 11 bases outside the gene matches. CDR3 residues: CASSPLGETGSTDTQYF. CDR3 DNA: TGTGCCAGCAGTCCCCTCGGAGAGACAGGGAGCACAGATACGCAGTATTTT.

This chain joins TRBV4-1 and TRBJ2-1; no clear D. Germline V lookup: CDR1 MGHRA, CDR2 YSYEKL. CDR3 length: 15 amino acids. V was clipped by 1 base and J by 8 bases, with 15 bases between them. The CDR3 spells CASSQGATPGDEQFF. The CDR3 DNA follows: TGCGCCAGCAGCCAAGGCGCGACCCCCGGCGATGAGCAGTTCTTC.

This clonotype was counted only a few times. CDR3 DNA: TGTGCCAGCAGCCAAGGACGGGGGAATGAAAAACTGTTTTTT. As protein: CASSQGRGNEKLFF. The chain employs TRBV3-1 and TRBJ1-4, with a possible D match to TRBD1 (5 bases). Germline values: CDR1 LGHDT, CDR2 YNNKEL (reference sequence). V dropped 1 base and J dropped 5 bases, with 8 bases sitting between them. This CDR3 spans 14 amino acids.

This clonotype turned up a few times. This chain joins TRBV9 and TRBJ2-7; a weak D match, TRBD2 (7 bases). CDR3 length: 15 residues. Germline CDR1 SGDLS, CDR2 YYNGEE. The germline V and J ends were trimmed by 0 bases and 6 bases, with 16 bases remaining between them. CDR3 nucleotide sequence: TGTGCCAGCAGCGTAGGGCGGGGGCGACACATCGAGCAGTACTTC. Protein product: CASSVGRGRHIEQYF.

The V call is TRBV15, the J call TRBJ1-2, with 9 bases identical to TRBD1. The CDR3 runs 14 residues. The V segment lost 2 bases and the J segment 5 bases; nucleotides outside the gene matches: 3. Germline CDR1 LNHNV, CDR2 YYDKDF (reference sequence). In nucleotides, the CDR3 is TGTGCCACCAGCAGAATGACAGGGGGTTATGGCTACACCTTC. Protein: CATSRMTGGYGYTF.

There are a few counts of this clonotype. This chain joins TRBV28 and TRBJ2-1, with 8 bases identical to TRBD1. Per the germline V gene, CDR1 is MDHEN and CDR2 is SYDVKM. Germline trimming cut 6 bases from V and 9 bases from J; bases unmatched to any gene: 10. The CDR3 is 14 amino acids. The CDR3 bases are TGTGCCAGCAGACCCGGGACAGGCATTATTGAGCAGTTCTTC. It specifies CASRPGTGIIEQFF.

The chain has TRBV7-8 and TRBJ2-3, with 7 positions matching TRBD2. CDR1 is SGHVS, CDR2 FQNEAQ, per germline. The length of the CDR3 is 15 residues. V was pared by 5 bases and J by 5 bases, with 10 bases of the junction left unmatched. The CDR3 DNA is TGTGCCAGCAGCGAGACTAGCCCGATCGGAGATACGCAGTATTTT. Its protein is CASSETSPIGDTQYF.

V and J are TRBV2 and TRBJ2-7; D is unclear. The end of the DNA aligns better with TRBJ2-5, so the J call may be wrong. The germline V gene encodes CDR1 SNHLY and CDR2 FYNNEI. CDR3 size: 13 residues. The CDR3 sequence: CASSGLEVETQYF. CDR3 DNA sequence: TGTGCCAGCAGTGGGCTAGAGGTAGAGACCCAGTACTTC.

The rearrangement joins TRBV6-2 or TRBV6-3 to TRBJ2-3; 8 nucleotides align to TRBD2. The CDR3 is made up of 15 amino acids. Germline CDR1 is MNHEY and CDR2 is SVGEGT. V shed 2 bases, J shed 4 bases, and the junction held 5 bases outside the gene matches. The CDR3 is CASSYGAGVPDTQYF. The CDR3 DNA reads TGTGCCAGCAGTTACGGAGCGGGAGTTCCAGATACGCAGTATTTT.

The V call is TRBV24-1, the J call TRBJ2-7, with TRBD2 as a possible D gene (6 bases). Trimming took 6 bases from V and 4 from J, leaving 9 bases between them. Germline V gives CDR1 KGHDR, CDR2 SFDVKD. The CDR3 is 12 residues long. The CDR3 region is CATSHSGYEQYF. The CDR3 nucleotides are TGTGCCACCAGTCATAGCGGATACGAGCAGTACTTC.

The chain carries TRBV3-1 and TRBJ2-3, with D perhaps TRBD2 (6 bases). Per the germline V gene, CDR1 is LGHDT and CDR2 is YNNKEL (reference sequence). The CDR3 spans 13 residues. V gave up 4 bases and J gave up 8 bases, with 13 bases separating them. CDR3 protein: CASSPALGLTQYF. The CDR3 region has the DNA TGTGCCAGCAGCCCGGCCTTGGGACTTACGCAGTATTTT.

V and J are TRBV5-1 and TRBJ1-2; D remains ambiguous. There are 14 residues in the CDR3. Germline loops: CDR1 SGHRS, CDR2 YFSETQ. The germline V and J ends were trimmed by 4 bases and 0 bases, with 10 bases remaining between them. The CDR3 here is CASSPGRANYGYTF. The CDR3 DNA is TGCGCCAGCAGCCCAGGACGGGCTAACTATGGCTACACCTTC.

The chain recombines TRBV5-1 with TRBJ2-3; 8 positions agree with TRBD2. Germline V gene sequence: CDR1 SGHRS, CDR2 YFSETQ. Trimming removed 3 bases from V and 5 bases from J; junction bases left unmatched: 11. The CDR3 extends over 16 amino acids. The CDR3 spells CASSYRTGGSVDTQYF. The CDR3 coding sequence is TGCGCCAGCAGCTATCGTACGGGAGGGTCCGTAGATACGCAGTATTTT.

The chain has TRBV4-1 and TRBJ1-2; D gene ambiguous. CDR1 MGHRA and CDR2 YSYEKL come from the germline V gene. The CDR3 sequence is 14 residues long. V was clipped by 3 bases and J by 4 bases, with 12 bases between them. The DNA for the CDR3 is TGCGCCAGCAGCCAGGGATTAACGTCCTATGGCTACACCTTC. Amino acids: CASSQGLTSYGYTF.

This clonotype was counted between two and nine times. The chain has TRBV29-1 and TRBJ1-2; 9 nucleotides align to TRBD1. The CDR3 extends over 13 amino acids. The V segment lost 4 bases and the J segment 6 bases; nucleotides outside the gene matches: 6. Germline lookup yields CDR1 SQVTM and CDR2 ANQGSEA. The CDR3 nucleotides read TGCAGCGTTGGCACGGACAGGGGCGATGGCTACACCTTC. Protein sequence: CSVGTDRGDGYTF.

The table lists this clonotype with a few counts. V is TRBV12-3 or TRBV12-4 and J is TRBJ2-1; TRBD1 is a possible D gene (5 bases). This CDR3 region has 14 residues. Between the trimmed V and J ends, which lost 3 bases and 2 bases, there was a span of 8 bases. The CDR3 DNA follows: TGTGCCAGCAGTTTGCAGGGAACCTACAATGAGCAGTTCTTC. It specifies CASSLQGTYNEQFF.

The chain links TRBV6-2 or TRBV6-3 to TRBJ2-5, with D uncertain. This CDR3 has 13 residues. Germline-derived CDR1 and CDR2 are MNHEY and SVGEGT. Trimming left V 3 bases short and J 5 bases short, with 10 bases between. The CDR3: CASSYGYSETQYF. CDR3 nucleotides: TGTGCCAGCAGTTATGGGTATAGTGAGACCCAGTACTTC.

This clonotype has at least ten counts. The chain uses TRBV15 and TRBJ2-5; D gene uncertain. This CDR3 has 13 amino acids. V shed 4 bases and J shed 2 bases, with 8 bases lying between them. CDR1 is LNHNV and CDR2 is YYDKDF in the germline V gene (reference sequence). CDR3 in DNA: TGTGCCACCAGCAATAGGATGCAAGAGACCCAGTACTTC. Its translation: CATSNRMQETQYF.

The CDR3 sequence is CASSQDLGDWYEQYF. In nucleotides, the CDR3 is TGTGCCAGCAGCCAAGATCTGGGGGACTGGTACGAGCAGTACTTC. The chain is built from TRBV4-2 and TRBJ2-7, with TRBD2 as a possible D gene (6 bases). This CDR3 is built from 15 residues. CDR1 and CDR2 from the germline V gene are LGHNA and YNFKEQ. Trimming took off 0 bases at V and 4 bases at J, with 13 bases between the two ends.

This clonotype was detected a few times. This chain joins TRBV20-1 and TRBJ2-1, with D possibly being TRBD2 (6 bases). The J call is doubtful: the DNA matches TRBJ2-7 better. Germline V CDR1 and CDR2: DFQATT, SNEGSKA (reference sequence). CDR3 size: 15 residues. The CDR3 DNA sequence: TGCAGTGCTCTATCCGGGACTCTATCAAACAATGAGCAGTACTTC. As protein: CSALSGTLSNNEQYF.

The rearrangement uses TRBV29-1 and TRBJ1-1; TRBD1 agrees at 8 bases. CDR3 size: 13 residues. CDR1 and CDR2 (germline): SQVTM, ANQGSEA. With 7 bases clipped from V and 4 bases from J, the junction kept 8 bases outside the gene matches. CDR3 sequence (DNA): TGCAGCGCTGGGATAGGGACAGGCACTGAAGCTTTCTTT. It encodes CSAGIGTGTEAFF.

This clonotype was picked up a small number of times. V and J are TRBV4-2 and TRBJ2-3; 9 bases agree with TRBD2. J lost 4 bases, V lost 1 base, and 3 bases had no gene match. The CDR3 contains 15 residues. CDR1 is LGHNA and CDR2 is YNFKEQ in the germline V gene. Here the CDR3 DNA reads TGTGCCAGCAGCCAAGCTAGCGGGACTTCAGATACGCAGTATTTT. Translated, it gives CASSQASGTSDTQYF.

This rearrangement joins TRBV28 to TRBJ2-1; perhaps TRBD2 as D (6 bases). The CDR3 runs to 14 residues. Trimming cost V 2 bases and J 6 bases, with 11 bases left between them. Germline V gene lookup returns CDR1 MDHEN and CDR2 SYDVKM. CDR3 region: CASSLIRESNEQFF. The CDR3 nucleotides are TGTGCCAGCAGTTTAATTCGGGAGTCCAATGAGCAGTTCTTC.

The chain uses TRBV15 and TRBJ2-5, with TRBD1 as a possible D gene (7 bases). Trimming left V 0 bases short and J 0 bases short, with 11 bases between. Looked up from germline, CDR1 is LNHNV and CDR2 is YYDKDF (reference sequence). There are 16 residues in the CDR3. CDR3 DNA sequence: TGTGCCACCAGCAGAGATGGCAGGGGGGACCAAGAGACCCAGTACTTC. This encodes CATSRDGRGDQETQYF.